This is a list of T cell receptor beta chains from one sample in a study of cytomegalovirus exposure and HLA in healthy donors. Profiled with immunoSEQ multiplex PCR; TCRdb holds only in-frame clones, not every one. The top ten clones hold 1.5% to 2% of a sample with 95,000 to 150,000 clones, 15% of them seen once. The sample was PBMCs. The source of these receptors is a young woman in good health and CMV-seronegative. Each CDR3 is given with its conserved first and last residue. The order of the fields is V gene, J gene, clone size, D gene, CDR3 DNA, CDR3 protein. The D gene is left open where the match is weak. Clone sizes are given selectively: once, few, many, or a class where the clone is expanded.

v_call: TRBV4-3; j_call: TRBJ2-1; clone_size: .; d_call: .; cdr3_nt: TGCGCCAGCAGCCACGGGAGTTCCTCCTACAATGAGCAGTTCTTC; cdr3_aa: CASSHGSSSYNEQFF
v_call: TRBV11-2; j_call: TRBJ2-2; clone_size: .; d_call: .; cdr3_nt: TGTGCCAGCAGCAAATTATGGGGGGACACCGGGGAGCTGTTTTTT; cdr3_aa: CASSKLWGDTGELFF
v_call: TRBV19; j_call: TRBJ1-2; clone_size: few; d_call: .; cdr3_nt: TGTGCCAGTAGTATAGTCCTTTTAAGGCAGGGATATGGCTACACCTTC; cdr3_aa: CASSIVLLRQGYGYTF
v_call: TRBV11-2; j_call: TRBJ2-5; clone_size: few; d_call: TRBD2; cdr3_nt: TGTGCCAGCAGCTCGGGACTAGCGGGGGTACAAGAGACCCAGTACTTC; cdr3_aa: CASSSGLAGVQETQYF
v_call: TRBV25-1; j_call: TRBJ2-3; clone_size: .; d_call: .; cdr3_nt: TGTGCCAGCGGAGAAGGAGGCACGCAGTATTTT; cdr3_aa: CASGEGGTQYF
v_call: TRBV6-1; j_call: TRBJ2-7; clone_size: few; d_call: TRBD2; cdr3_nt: TGTGCCAGCCTAGCGGGAGTAGAGCAGTACTTC; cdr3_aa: CASLAGVEQYF
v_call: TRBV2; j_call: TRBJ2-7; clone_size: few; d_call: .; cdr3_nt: TGTGCCAGCAGTTTTACCTACGAGCAGTACTTC; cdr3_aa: CASSFTYEQYF
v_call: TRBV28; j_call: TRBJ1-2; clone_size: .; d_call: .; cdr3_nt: TGTGCCAGCGGGGCCCAGGGAGGCTATGGCTACACCTTC; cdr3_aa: CASGAQGGYGYTF
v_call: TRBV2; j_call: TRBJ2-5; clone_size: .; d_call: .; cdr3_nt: TGTGCCAGCAGTCCCGACAGTCAAGAGACCCAGTACTTC; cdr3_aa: CASSPDSQETQYF
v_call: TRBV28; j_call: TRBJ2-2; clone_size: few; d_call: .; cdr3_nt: TGTGCCAGCAGCCTGGGCAGGCGGAACACCGGGGAGCTGTTTTTT; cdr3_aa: CASSLGRRNTGELFF
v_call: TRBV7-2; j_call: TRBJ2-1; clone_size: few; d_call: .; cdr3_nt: TGTGCCAGCAGCCTCCGGGGGGCTGTTTACAATGAGCAGTTCTTC; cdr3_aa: CASSLRGAVYNEQFF
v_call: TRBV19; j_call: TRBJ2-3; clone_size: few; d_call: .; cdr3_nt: TGTGCCAGTAGTAGGGAAGGACATACTACTAGCACAGATACGCAGTATTTT; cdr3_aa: CASSREGHTTSTDTQYF
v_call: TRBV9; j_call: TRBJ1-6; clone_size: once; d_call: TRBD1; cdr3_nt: TGTGCCAGCAGCGATACAGGGGGCGGGAATTCACCCCTCCACTTT; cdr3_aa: CASSDTGGGNSPLHF
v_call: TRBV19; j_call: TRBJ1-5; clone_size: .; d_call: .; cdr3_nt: TGTGCCAGTTCGGGGACAACCCTTGTCCCCCAGCATTTT; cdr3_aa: CASSGTTLVPQHF
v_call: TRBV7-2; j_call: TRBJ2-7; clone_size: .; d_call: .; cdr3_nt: TGTGCCAGCAGCCCCCAGGCAGTTTCCTACGAGCAGTACTTC; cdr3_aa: CASSPQAVSYEQYF
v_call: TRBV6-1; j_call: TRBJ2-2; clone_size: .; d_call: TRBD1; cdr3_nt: TGTGCCAGCAGTGGGAGGACAGGGGAAACCGGGGAGCTGTTTTTT; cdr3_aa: CASSGRTGETGELFF
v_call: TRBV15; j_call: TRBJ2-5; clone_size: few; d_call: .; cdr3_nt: TGTGCCACCAGCAGAGATGGGCCGGAAGAGACCCAGTACTTC; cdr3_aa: CATSRDGPEETQYF
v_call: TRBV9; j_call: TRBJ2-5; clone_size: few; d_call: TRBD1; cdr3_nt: TGTGCCAGCAGTACCGGGACAGGAGAGACCCAGTACTTC; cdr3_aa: CASSTGTGETQYF
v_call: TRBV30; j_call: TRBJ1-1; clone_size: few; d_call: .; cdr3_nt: TGTGCCTGGAGCTCGGAACCCAGGGAGGGCACTGAAGCTTTCTTT; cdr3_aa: CAWSSEPREGTEAFF
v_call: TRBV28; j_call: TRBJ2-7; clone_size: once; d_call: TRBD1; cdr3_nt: TGTGCCAGCAGACCTGGACAGGGCTCTCTCCCCTCCTACGAGCAGTACTTC; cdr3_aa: CASRPGQGSLPSYEQYF
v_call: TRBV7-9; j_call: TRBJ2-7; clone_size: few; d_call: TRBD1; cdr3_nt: TGTGCCAGCAGCTACACAGGGGGCCTAAGCTCCTACGAGCAGTACTTC; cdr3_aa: CASSYTGGLSSYEQYF
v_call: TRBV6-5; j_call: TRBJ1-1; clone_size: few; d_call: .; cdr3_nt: TGTGCCAGCAGTCGGGGGACGGCGAACACTGAAGCTTTCTTT; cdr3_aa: CASSRGTANTEAFF
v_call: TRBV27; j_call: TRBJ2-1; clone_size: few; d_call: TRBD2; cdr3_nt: TGTGCCAGCAGTGTATATAGCGGGAGGGCCCAAAATGAGCAGTTCTTC; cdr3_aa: CASSVYSGRAQNEQFF
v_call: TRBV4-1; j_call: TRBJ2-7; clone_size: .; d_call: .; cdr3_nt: TGCGCCAGCAGCCCCGAGACAAGGGGATACGAGCAGTACTTC; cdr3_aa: CASSPETRGYEQYF
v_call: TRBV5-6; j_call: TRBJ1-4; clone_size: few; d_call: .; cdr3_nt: TGTGCCAGCAGCCTGGGGCTTAATGAAAAACTGTTTTTT; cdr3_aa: CASSLGLNEKLFF
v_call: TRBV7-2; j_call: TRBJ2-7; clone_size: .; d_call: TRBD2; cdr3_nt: TGTGCCAGCAGCTTGACTAGCAGCTACGAGCAGTACTTC; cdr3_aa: CASSLTSSYEQYF
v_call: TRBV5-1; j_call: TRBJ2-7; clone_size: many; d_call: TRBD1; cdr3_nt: TGCGCCAGCAGCTTGGAACCCAACAGGGGGCCCTACGAGCAGTACTTC; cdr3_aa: CASSLEPNRGPYEQYF
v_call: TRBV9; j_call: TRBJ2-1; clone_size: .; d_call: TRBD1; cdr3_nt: TGTGCCAGCAGCGTAGATGGACAGGGGTATCATGAGCAGTTCTTC; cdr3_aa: CASSVDGQGYHEQFF
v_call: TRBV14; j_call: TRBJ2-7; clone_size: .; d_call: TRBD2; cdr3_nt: TGTGCCAGCAGCCTGGTTAGCGGGTCCTACGAGCAGTACTTC; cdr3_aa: CASSLVSGSYEQYF
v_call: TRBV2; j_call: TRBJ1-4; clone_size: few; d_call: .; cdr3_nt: TGTGCCAGCAGCCAACCGGCAGGGCGGTTTGGTGCTAATGAAAAACTGTTTTTT; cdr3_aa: CASSQPAGRFGANEKLFF
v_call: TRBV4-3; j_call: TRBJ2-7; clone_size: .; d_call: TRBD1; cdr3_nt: TGCGCCAGCAGCCAAGGCGCAGGGGGCACCTACGAGCAGTACTTC; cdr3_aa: CASSQGAGGTYEQYF
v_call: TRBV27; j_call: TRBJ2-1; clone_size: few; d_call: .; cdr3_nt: TGTGCCAGCAGTTTATCACCGGGGTACAATGAGCAGTTCTTC; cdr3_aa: CASSLSPGYNEQFF
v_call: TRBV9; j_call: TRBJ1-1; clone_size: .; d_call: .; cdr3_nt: TGTGCCAGCAGCGCGGGAGGGGGAAGCACTGAAGCTTTCTTT; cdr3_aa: CASSAGGGSTEAFF
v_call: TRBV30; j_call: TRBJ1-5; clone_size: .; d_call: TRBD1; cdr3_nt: TGTGCCTGGGCAACAGGGGGCCGGGGTCAGCCCCAGCATTTT; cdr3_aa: CAWATGGRGQPQHF
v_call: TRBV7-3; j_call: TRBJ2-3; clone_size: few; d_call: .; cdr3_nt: TGTGCCAGCAGCCCGAAGTTAGGAGCAGATACGCAGTATTTT; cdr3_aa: CASSPKLGADTQYF
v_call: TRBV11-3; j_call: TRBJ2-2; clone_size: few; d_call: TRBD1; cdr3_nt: TGTGCCAGCAGCTCCAACAGGGGGAACACCGGGGAGCTGTTTTTT; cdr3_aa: CASSSNRGNTGELFF
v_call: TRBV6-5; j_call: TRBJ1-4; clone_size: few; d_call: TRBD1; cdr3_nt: TGTGCCAGCAGGCCCTTGGACAGGGATGAAAAACTGTTTTTT; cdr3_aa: CASRPLDRDEKLFF
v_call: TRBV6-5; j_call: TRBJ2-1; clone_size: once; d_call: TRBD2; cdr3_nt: TGTGCCAGCAGTCCCGGACTAGCCACCAATGAGCAGTTCTTC; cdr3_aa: CASSPGLATNEQFF
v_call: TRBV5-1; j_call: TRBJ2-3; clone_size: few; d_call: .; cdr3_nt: TGCGCCAGCAGCTTGGAAGCGGCCGGGGATACGCAGTATTTT; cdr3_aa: CASSLEAAGDTQYF
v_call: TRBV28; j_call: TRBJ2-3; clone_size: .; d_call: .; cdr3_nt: TGTGCCAGCAGTTTAGGTCGGGGGGCCGGAGATACGCAGTATTTT; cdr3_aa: CASSLGRGAGDTQYF
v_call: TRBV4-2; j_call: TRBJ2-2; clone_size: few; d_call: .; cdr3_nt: TGTGCCAGCAGCCAGGACTGGGGGAACACCGGGGAGCTGTTTTTT; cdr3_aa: CASSQDWGNTGELFF
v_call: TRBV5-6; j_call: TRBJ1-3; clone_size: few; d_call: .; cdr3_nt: TGTGCCAGCAGCTACGGGACATCTGGAAACACCATATATTTT; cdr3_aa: CASSYGTSGNTIYF
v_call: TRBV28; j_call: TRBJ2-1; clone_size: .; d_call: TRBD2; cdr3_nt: TGTGCCAGCAGTTTGGGAAGCGGGAGGGCGAGGGAAGATGAGCAGTTCTTC; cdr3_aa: CASSLGSGRAREDEQFF
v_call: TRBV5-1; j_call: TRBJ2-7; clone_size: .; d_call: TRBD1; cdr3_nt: TGCGCCAGCAGCCTCGGACAGGGGAATCCCTACGAGCAGTACTTC; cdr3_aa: CASSLGQGNPYEQYF
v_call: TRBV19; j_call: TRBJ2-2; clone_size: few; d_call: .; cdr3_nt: TGTGCCAGTAGTATAAAAACAAGGGGGAACACCGGGGAGCTGTTTTTT; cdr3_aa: CASSIKTRGNTGELFF
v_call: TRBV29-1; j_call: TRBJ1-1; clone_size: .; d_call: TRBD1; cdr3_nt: TGCAGCGTTTACCAGGGGGAAGGAACTGAAGCTTTCTTT; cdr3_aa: CSVYQGEGTEAFF
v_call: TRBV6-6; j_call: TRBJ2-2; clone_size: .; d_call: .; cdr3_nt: TGTGCCAGCAGGATCGGGGGGCGCATAACCGGGGAGCTGTTTTTT; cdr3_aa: CASRIGGRITGELFF
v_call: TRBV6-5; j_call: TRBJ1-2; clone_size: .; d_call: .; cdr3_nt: TGTGCCAGCAGTTCCGCGGGAAGCCTATATGGCTACACCTTC; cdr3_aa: CASSSAGSLYGYTF
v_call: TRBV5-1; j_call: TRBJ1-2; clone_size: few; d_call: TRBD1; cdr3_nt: TGCGCCAGTGGGACAGGCGTTCGGGGCTACACCTTC; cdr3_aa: CASGTGVRGYTF
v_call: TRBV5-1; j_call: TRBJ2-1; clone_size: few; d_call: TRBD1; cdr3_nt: TGCGCCAGCAGCCTTCAGACAGGGGTAAACAATGAGCAGTTCTTC; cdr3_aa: CASSLQTGVNNEQFF
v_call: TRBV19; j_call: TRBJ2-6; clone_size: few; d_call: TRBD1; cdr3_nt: TGTGCCACGACTCAGGGCCAGGGGGCTGGGGCCAACGTCCTGACTTTC; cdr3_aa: CATTQGQGAGANVLTF
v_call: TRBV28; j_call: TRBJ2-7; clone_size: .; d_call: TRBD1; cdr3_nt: TGTGCCAGCAGTTTATCCCGACAGGGTTTGTACGAGCAGTACTTC; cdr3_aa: CASSLSRQGLYEQYF
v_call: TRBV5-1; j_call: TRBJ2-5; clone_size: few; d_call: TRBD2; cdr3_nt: TGCGCCAGCAGCTTGGCCCTAGCGGGGGGCCTTTCCCCAGAGATCCAGTACTTC; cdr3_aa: CASSLALAGGLSPEIQYF
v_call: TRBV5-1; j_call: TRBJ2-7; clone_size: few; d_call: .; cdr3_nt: TGCGCCAGCAGCATAACTAGCCTCTACGAGCAGTACTTC; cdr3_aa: CASSITSLYEQYF
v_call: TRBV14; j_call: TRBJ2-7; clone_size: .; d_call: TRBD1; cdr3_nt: TGTGCCAGCAGCCAAGCGACAGGGAAGGGCTACGAGCAGTACTTC; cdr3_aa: CASSQATGKGYEQYF
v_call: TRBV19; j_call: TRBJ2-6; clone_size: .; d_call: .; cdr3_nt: TGTGCCACTCGGACATCTGGGGCCAACGTCCTGACTTTC; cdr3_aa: CATRTSGANVLTF
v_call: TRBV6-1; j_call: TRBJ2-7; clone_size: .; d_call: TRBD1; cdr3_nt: TGTGCCAGCAGTGACTCCCCGACAGGGTTATACGAGCAGTACTTC; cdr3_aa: CASSDSPTGLYEQYF
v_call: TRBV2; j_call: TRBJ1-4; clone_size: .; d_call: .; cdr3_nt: TGTGCCAGCAGTACCCTTCTACAGACAACTAATGAAAAACTGTTTTTT; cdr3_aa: CASSTLLQTTNEKLFF
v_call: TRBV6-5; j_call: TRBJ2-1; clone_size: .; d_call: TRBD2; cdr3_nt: TGTGCCAGCGGGACTAGATCCTACAATGAGCAGTTCTTC; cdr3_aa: CASGTRSYNEQFF
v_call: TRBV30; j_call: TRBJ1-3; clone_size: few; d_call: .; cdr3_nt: TGTGCCTGGAGTGCTAGGACAGTTAACTCTGGAAACACCATATATTTT; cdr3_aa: CAWSARTVNSGNTIYF